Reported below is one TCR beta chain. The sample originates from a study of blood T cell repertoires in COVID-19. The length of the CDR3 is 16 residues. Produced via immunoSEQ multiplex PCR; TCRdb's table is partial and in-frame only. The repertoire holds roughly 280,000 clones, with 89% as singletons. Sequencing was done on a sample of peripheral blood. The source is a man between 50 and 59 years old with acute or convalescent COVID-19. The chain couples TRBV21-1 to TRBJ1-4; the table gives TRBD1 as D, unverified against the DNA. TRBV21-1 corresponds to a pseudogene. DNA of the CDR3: TGTGCCAGCAGCAAAAGCTCGAACAGGGGAGGTGAAAAACTGTTTTTT. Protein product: CASSKSSNRGGEKLFF.